This TCR beta chain was documented in a study of blood T cells in healthy people across ages. The CDR3 extends over 19 amino acids. Germline CDR1 MGHRA, CDR2 YSYEKL. V shed 0 bases and J 2 bases; nucleotides not matched to a gene: 13. Together with a sample-barcoded 5' primer, a J-beta primer mix was included in a second PCR lasting roughly 6 to 12 cycles. Using its own MiXCR run on the 5' RACE reads, TCRdb lists one record per CDR3 protein. The sample consists of nearly 800,000 distinct CDR3 sequences, around 50% of them appearing once. The individuals who served as donors were healthy Caucasians living in Russia, aged roughly 6 to 100. Every participating donor contributed around 9.5 milliliters of peripheral blood through a draw. They isolated at least 7 million PBMCs from each sample.

This chain uses TRBV4-1 with TRBJ2-3; 8 bases fit TRBD2. Sequencing input: blood. The receptor was isolated from a man in his forties in good health. The CDR3 sequence: CASSQESGGLREYTDTQYF. The CDR3 DNA reads TGCGCCAGCAGCCAAGAGAGCGGGGGACTACGGGAGTACACAGATACGCAGTATTTT.